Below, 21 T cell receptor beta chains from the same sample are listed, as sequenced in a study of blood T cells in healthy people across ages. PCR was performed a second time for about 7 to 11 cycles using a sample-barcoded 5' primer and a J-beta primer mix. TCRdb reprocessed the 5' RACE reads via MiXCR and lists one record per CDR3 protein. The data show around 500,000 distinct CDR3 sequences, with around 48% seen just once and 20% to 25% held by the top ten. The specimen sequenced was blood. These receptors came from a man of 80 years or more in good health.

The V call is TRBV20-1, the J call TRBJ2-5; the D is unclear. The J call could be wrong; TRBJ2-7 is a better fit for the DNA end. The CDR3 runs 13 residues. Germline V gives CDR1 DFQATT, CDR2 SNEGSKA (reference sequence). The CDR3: CSASPSGKGEQYF. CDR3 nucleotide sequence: TGCAGTGCTAGCCCTTCTGGGAAGGGCGAGCAGTACTTC.

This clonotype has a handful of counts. The CDR3: CASSLGSGGVDTQYF. CDR3 DNA: TGTGCCAGCAGCTTAGGTAGCGGGGGTGTAGATACGCAGTATTTT. The chain combines TRBV7-2 with TRBJ2-3; 9 positions agree with TRBD2. Germline lookup yields CDR1 SGHTA and CDR2 FQGNSA. Losses at the gene ends were 1 base for V and 5 bases for J; bases not matched to a gene: 4. This CDR3 is built from 15 residues.

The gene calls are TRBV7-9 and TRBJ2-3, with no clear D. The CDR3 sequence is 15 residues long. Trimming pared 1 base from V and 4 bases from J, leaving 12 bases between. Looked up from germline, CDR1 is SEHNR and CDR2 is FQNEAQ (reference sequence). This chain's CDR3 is CASSLDPPAADTQYF. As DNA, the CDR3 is TGTGCCAGCAGCTTAGATCCCCCGGCTGCAGATACGCAGTATTTT.

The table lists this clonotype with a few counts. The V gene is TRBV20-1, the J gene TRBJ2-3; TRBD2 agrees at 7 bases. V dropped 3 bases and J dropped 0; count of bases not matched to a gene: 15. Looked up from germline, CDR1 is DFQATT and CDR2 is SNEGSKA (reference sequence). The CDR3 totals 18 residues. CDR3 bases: TGCAGTGCTAGCGGTCAAGGAGTAGGGACTATCAGCACAGATACGCAGTATTTT. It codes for CSASGQGVGTISTDTQYF.

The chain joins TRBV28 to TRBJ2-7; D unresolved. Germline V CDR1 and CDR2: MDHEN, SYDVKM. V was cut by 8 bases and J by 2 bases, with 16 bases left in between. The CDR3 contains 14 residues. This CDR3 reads CASGRTVVPYEQYF. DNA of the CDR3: TGTGCCAGCGGCAGGACGGTCGTTCCCTACGAGCAGTACTTC.

CDR3 DNA: TGTGCCAGCAGTTCCAGGGGGGTCCAGTACTTC. It is translated as CASSSRGVQYF. The rearrangement joins TRBV6-6 to TRBJ2-5; possibly TRBD1 for D (7 bases). From germline, CDR1 is MNHNY and CDR2 SVGAGI (reference sequence). V gave up 4 bases and J gave up 10 bases, with 10 bases separating them. This CDR3 is built from 11 residues.

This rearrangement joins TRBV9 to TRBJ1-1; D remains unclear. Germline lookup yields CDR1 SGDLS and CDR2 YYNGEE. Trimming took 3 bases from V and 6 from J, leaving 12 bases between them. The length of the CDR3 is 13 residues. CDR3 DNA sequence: TGTGCCAGCAGCGCGACCCCCCAGCCTGAAGCTTTCTTT. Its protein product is CASSATPQPEAFF. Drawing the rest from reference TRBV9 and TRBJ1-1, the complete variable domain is DSGVTQTPKHLITATGQRVTLRCSPRSGDLSVYWYQQSLDQGLQFLIQYYNGEERAKGNILERFSAQQFPDLHSELNLSSLELGDSALYFCASSATPQPEAFFGQGTRLTVV.

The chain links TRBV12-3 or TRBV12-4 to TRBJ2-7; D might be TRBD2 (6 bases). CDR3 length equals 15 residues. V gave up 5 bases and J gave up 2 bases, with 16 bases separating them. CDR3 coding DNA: TGTGCCAGCAGTCCCCGTCGGGGGACCACCTACGAGCAGTACTTC. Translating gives CASSPRRGTTYEQYF.

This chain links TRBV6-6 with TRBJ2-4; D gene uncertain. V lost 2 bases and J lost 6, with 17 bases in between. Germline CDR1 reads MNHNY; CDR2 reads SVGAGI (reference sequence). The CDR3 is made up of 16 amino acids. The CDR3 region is CASSYGFIASGNIQYF. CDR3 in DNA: TGTGCCAGCAGTTACGGATTCATCGCCTCTGGAAACATTCAGTACTTC.

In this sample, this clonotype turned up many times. The chain's CDR3 is CASSYDRTEQFF. Here the CDR3 DNA reads TGTGCCAGCAGTTACGACCGTACGGAGCAGTTCTTC. The V gene is TRBV6-6, the J gene TRBJ2-1; unclear D gene. CDR1 is MNHNY, CDR2 SVGAGI, per germline (reference sequence). The CDR3 is made up of 12 amino acids. Deletions cut 2 bases from V and 10 bases from J, with 9 bases between.

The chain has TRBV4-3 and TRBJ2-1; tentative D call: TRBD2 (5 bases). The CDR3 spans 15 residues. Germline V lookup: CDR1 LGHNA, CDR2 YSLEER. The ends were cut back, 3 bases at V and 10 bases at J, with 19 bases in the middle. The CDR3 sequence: CASSHQSDARREQFF. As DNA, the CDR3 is TGCGCCAGCAGCCACCAAAGCGACGCCCGGAGGGAGCAGTTCTTC.

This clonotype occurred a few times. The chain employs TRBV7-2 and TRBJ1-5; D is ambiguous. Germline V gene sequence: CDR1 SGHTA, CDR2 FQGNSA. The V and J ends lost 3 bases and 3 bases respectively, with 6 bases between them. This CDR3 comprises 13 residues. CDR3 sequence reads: CASSFETNQPQHF. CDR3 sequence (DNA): TGTGCCAGCAGCTTTGAGACCAATCAGCCCCAGCATTTT.

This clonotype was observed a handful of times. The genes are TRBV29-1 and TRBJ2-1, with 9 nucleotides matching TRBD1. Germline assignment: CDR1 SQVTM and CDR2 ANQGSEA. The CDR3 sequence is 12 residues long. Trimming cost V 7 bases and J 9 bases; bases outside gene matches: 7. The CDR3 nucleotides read TGCAGCGCCCGGACAGGGGTCGGTGAGCAGTTCTTC. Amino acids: CSARTGVGEQFF.

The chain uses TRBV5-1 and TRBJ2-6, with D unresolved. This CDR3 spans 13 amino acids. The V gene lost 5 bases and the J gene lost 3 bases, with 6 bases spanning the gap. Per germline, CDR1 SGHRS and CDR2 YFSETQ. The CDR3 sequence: CASRESGANVLTF. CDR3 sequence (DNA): TGCGCCAGCAGGGAAAGTGGGGCCAACGTCCTGACTTTC.

DNA of the CDR3: TGCAGCGTCGTTCTTTGGAGCACAGATACGCAGTATTTT. Amino acid sequence: CSVVLWSTDTQYF. J is TRBJ2-3 and V is TRBV29-1; D ambiguous. The CDR3 loop spans 13 amino acids. Trimming took 6 bases from V and 0 from J, leaving 10 bases between them. Germline lookup yields CDR1 SQVTM and CDR2 ANQGSEA.

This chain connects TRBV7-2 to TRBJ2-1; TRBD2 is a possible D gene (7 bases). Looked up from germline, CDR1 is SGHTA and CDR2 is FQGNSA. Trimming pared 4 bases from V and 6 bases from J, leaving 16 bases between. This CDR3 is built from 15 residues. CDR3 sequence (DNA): TGTGCCAGCAGCTCCGGTGGGGGGGCGGGCAATGAGCAGTTCTTC. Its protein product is CASSSGGGAGNEQFF.

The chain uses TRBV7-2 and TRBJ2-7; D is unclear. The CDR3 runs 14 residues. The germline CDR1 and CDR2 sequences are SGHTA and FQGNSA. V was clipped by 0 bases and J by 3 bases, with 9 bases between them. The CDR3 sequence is CASSLAFLHYEQYF. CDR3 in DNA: TGTGCCAGCAGCTTAGCGTTTTTACACTACGAGCAGTACTTC.

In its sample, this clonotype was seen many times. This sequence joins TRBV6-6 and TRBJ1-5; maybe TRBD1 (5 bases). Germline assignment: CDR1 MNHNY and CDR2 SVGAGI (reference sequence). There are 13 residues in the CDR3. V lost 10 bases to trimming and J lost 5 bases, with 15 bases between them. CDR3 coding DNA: TGTGCCACCACCCGACAGCCCGATCAGCCCCAGCATTTT. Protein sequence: CATTRQPDQPQHF.

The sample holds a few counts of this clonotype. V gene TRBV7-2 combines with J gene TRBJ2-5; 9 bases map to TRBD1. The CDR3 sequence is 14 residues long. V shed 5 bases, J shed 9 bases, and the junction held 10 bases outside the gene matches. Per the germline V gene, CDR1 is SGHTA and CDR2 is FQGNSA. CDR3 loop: CASSNRGGQGSQYF. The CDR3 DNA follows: TGTGCCAGCAGCAACCGAGGAGGACAGGGGTCCCAGTACTTC.

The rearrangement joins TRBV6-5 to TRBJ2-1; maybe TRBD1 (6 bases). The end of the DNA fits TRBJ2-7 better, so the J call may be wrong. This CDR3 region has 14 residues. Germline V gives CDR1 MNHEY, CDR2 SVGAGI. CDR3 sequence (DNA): TGTGCCAGCAGTTACTCGGACAGATACAATGAGCAGTACTTC. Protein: CASSYSDRYNEQYF.

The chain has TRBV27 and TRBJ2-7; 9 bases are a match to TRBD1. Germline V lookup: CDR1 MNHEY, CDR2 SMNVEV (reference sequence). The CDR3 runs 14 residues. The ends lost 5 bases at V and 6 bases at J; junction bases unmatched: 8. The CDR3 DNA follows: TGTGCCAGCAGTGTTGACAGGGGGTATCGCGAGCAGTACTTC. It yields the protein CASSVDRGYREQYF.